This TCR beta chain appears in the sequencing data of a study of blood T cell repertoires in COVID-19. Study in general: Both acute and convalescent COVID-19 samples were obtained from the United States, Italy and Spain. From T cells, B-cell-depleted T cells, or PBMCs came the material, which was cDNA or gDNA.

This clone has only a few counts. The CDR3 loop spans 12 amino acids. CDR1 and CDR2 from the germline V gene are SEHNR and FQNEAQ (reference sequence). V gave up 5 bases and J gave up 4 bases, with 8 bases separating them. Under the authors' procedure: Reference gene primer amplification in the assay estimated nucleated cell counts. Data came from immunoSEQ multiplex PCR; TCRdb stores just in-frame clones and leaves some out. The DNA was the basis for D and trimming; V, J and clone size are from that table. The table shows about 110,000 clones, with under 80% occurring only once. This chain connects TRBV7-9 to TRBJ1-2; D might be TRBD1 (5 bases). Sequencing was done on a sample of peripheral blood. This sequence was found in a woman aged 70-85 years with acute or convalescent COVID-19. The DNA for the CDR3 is TGTGCCAGCAGCCCAGACAGCTATGGCTACACCTTC. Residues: CASSPDSYGYTF.